One and the same sample provided the 29 T cell receptor beta chains below, sequenced in a study of cytomegalovirus exposure and HLA in healthy donors. PCR was performed using 60 Vbeta and 13 Jbeta primers. This table comes from immunoSEQ multiplex PCR, and its TCRdb copy is limited to in-frame clones, with some not included. The table has fewer than 85,000 clones, approximately 75% seen once. Input material: PBMCs. The receptor set was obtained from a woman between 40 and 55 years old in good health and CMV-seropositive.

V is TRBV4-1 and J is TRBJ2-3; D is unresolved. Germline V CDR1 and CDR2: MGHRA, YSYEKL. V was cut by 1 base and J by 4 bases, with 3 bases left in between. The CDR3 sequence is 12 residues long. CDR3 residues: CASSQAADTQYF. In DNA form, the CDR3 reads TGCGCCAGCAGCCAAGCTGCAGATACGCAGTATTTT.

The chain uses TRBV5-4 and TRBJ2-5, with 7 bases identical to TRBD2. CDR3 size: 15 residues. From germline, CDR1 is SGHNT and CDR2 YYREEE (reference sequence). With 0 bases clipped from V and 2 bases from J, the junction kept 4 bases outside the gene matches. The DNA for the CDR3 is TGTGCCAGCAGCTTGGTTCGAGCGGGGCAAGAGACCCAGTACTTC. Translated, it gives CASSLVRAGQETQYF.

The rearrangement joins TRBV27 to TRBJ1-1; no firm D call. The V and J ends lost 5 bases and 3 bases respectively, with 13 bases between them. The germline V gene has CDR1 MNHEY and CDR2 SMNVEV (reference sequence). The CDR3 loop spans 14 amino acids. CDR3 amino acids: CASSPVAGYTEAFF. Here the CDR3 DNA reads TGTGCCAGCAGTCCCGTTGCGGGGTACACTGAAGCTTTCTTT.

The chain couples TRBV9 to TRBJ2-7; D is perhaps TRBD2 (7 bases). Germline V CDR1 and CDR2: SGDLS, YYNGEE. This CDR3 has 13 residues. The V and J ends lost 5 bases and 2 bases respectively, with 11 bases between them. CDR3 sequence: CASRGGGTYEQYF. CDR3 bases: TGTGCCAGCAGAGGGGGGGGCACCTACGAGCAGTACTTC.

The V call is TRBV19, the J call TRBJ2-1; 11 positions agree with TRBD1. CDR3 length equals 14 residues. Looked up from germline, CDR1 is LNHDA and CDR2 is SQIVND (reference sequence). With 7 bases clipped from V and 7 bases from J, the junction kept 6 bases outside the gene matches. As DNA, the CDR3 is TGTGCCAGTACCATGGACAGGGGGCCTAATGAGCAGTTCTTC. This encodes CASTMDRGPNEQFF.

J is TRBJ1-1 and V is TRBV25-1; D uncertain. Germline CDR1 is MGHDK and CDR2 is SYGVNS. The CDR3 runs 16 residues. Trimming pared 1 base from V and 0 bases from J, leaving 12 bases between. The DNA of the CDR3 is TGTGCCAGCAGTGAATCCCGGTCTGGTATGAACACTGAAGCTTTCTTT. It codes for CASSESRSGMNTEAFF.

The chain's CDR3 is CASSPSQGVSYEQYF. The CDR3 nucleotides read TGCGCCAGCAGCCCCTCTCAAGGGGTCTCCTACGAGCAGTACTTC. The V call is TRBV5-1, the J call TRBJ2-7; a weak D match, TRBD1 (5 bases). This CDR3 spans 15 amino acids. The ends were cut back, 4 bases at V and 0 bases at J, with 14 bases in the middle. The germline CDR1 and CDR2 sequences are SGHRS and YFSETQ.

The rearrangement joins TRBV2 to TRBJ2-7; 8 nucleotides match TRBD2. The CDR3 is made up of 13 amino acids. J gave up 11 bases and V 10 bases, and 16 bases lay outside the gene matches. CDR1 is SNHLY, CDR2 FYNNEI, per germline. The DNA of the CDR3 is TGTGCCATCTTCCTTACCGCGGGGGGAGTGAAGTACTTC. This codes for CAIFLTAGGVKYF.

This chain joins TRBV19 and TRBJ2-3; possibly TRBD2 for D (6 bases). From germline, CDR1 is LNHDA and CDR2 SQIVND (reference sequence). The CDR3 runs 16 residues. V was shortened by 5 bases and J by 2 bases, with 17 bases between the two germline ends. The DNA of the CDR3 is TGTGCCAGTAGTCCCCTGACTAGTCAGCTCACAGATACGCAGTATTTT. Translation: CASSPLTSQLTDTQYF. Based on the CDR3 plus reference TRBV19 and TRBJ2-3, the full variable domain is DGGITQSPKYLFRKEGQNVTLSCEQNLNHDAMYWYRQDPGQGLRLIYYSQIVNDFQKGDIAEGYSVSREKKESFPLTVTSAQKNPTAFYLCASSPLTSQLTDTQYFGPGTRLTVL.

The genes are TRBV2 and TRBJ2-5, with 8 bases fitting TRBD2. With 4 bases clipped from V and 7 bases from J, the junction kept 11 bases outside the gene matches. There are 15 residues in the CDR3. Germline lookup yields CDR1 SNHLY and CDR2 FYNNEI. The DNA of the CDR3 is TGTGCCAGCAGTGTGGCTAGCGGGCGCTACATGACCCAGTACTTC. The encoded protein is CASSVASGRYMTQYF. The full variable domain, with the rest looked up from reference TRBV2 and TRBJ2-5, is EPEVTQTPSHQVTQMGQEVILRCVPISNHLYFYWYRQILGQKVEFLVSFYNNEISEKSEIFDDQFSVERPDGSNFTLKIRSTKLEDSAMYFCASSVASGRYMTQYFGPGTRLLVL.

This clone turned up a few times. The genes are TRBV19 and TRBJ1-6, with TRBD1 matching over 8 bases. The CDR3 consists of 18 residues. Germline V gene data show CDR1 as LNHDA and CDR2 as SQIVND (reference sequence). V lost 1 base to trimming and J lost 1 base; unmatched junction nucleotides: 6. CDR3 sequence reads: CASSIGPDRGSYNSPLHF. Written as DNA, the CDR3 is TGTGCCAGTAGTATAGGGCCCGACAGGGGTTCCTATAATTCACCCCTCCACTTT.

This chain connects TRBV5-4 to TRBJ2-5, with D unresolved. CDR1 and CDR2 from the germline V gene are SGHNT and YYREEE (reference sequence). Trimming stripped 4 bases from V and 7 bases from J, with 14 bases between. CDR3 size: 13 residues. The CDR3, as DNA: TGTGCCAGCAGCCCGCTTGTGGCAGGGACCCAGTACTTC. Encoded protein: CASSPLVAGTQYF.

This clone has only a few counts. This rearrangement joins TRBV30 to TRBJ2-5; TRBD2 is a possible D gene (5 bases). CDR1 and CDR2 from the germline V gene are GTSNPN and SVGIG (reference sequence). CDR3 length: 11 residues. V lost 7 bases, J lost 5 bases, and 11 bases lay in between. The CDR3 DNA is TGTGCCTTTAGCGAACAGGAGACCCAGTACTTC. Encoded protein: CAFSEQETQYF.

The CDR3 bases are TGTGCCAGCAGTCAATATAGGACAGGGGGCGCGGGTGGCTACACCTTC. Protein product: CASSQYRTGGAGGYTF. The chain is built from TRBV11-2 and TRBJ1-2; TRBD1 matches at 11 bases. J lost 7 bases, V lost 6 bases, and 13 bases had no gene match. Germline V gene data show CDR1 as SGHAT and CDR2 as FQNNGV. The CDR3 sequence is 16 residues long.

There are a few counts of this clone. The genes are TRBV12-2 and TRBJ1-1; the table's D call, TRBD1, was not checked against the DNA. TRBV12-2 is assigned pseudogene status. The CDR3 has 20 residues. In nucleotides, the CDR3 is TGTGCAAGTCGCTTAGATTTTATGAGGGGGTCCCCCTCCTTGAACACTGAAGCTTTCTTT. Translation: CASRLDFMRGSPSLNTEAFF.

V gene TRBV4-2 combines with J gene TRBJ2-7; 9 bases align to TRBD1. Trimming cost V 4 bases and J 6 bases; bases outside gene matches: 4. Germline-derived CDR1 and CDR2 are LGHNA and YNFKEQ. There are 13 residues in the CDR3. The CDR3 loop is CASSRDRAAEQYF. The CDR3 DNA follows: TGTGCCAGCAGCCGGGACAGGGCGGCCGAGCAGTACTTC.

This clone was counted many times. The J gene is TRBJ1-6, the V gene TRBV7-2; 8 bases are shared with TRBD1. Germline V gene lookup returns CDR1 SGHTA and CDR2 FQGNSA. The CDR3 sequence is 14 residues long. Trimming at V came to 4 bases and at J to 8 bases, leaving 4 bases not matched to a gene. This CDR3 reads CASSSQGADSPLHF. CDR3 coding DNA: TGTGCCAGCAGCTCCCAGGGGGCGGATTCACCCCTCCACTTT.

This chain joins TRBV5-1 and TRBJ1-2; D unresolved. Germline loops: CDR1 SGHRS, CDR2 YFSETQ. The V gene lost 1 base and the J gene lost 3 bases, with 19 bases spanning the gap. This CDR3 spans 17 amino acids. The CDR3 DNA is TGCGCCAGCAGCTTGACCCCTCGTTGGGAGGCCTACTATGGCTACACCTTC. The encoded protein is CASSLTPRWEAYYGYTF.

This clone was seen only a few times. This chain links TRBV6-5 with TRBJ2-7; D is undetermined. CDR3 size: 12 residues. The ends were cut back, 6 bases at V and 3 bases at J, with 9 bases in the middle. The germline CDR1 and CDR2 sequences are MNHEY and SVGAGI. CDR3 in DNA: TGTGCCAGCAGACCCGGTGGCTACGAGCAGTACTTC. Translating it yields CASRPGGYEQYF.

The rearrangement uses TRBV5-1 and TRBJ1-2, with 9 bases identical to TRBD1. This CDR3 is built from 15 residues. Germline lookup yields CDR1 SGHRS and CDR2 YFSETQ. The J segment lost 0 bases and the V segment lost 4 bases, leaving 4 bases of the junction unmatched. CDR3 sequence reads: CASSGTGGSNYGYTF. In DNA, the CDR3 is TGCGCCAGCAGCGGAACAGGGGGCTCTAACTATGGCTACACCTTC.

The chain uses TRBV12-5 and TRBJ2-3, with TRBD1 as a possible D gene (5 bases). Trimming shortened V by 1 base and J by 6 bases, and 14 bases separated the two germline ends. Looked up from germline, CDR1 is LGHNT and CDR2 is FRNRAP. This CDR3 has 15 residues. CDR3 amino acids: CASGLGGTESDTQYF. The CDR3 DNA sequence: TGTGCTAGTGGTTTGGGGGGCACAGAATCGGATACGCAGTATTTT.

The chain recombines TRBV15 with TRBJ1-2; D not certain. V lost 5 bases, J lost 4 bases, and 14 bases lay in between. From germline, CDR1 is LNHNV and CDR2 YYDKDF (reference sequence). This CDR3 has 14 amino acids. CDR3 DNA: TGTGCCACCAGCGACCTGAAGGGAGGCTATGGCTACACCTTC. This sequence encodes CATSDLKGGYGYTF.

V gene TRBV9 combines with J gene TRBJ1-1; 7 nucleotides agree with TRBD1. This CDR3 region has 12 residues. Looked up from germline, CDR1 is SGDLS and CDR2 is YYNGEE. J lost 4 bases, V lost 3 bases, and 0 bases had no gene match. In nucleotides, the CDR3 is TGTGCCAGCAGCGCAGGGGGCACTGAAGCTTTCTTT. The encoded protein is CASSAGGTEAFF.

The chain is built from TRBV27 and TRBJ2-2; TRBD2 is a possible D gene (6 bases). The CDR3 loop spans 19 amino acids. V dropped 6 bases and J dropped 2 bases, with 25 bases sitting between them. Germline V gene sequence: CDR1 MNHEY, CDR2 SMNVEV (reference sequence). CDR3 DNA sequence: TGTGCCAGCAGCTATGGACCCACCGGGACTGATTTTAACACCGGGGAGCTGTTTTTT. Translated: CASSYGPTGTDFNTGELFF.

This rearrangement joins TRBV7-2 to TRBJ2-3, with TRBD2 matching over 11 bases. J gave up 4 bases and V 3 bases, and 12 bases lay outside the gene matches. Germline V gene sequence: CDR1 SGHTA, CDR2 FQGNSA. CDR3 length: 18 amino acids. CDR3 region: CASSFSYVSGGAADTQYF. CDR3 sequence (DNA): TGTGCCAGCAGCTTTAGCTATGTTAGCGGGGGGGCAGCAGATACGCAGTATTTT.

The chain employs TRBV2 and TRBJ1-2; D may be TRBD1 (5 bases). The CDR3 contains 13 residues. Germline CDR1 SNHLY, CDR2 FYNNEI. Trimming stripped 6 bases from V and 4 bases from J, with 12 bases between. CDR3 bases: TGTGCCAGCAGGGGCGGGACGCCCTATGGCTACACCTTC. Protein: CASRGGTPYGYTF.

This chain uses TRBV21-1 with TRBJ2-1; the tabulated D call, TRBD1, remains unverified against the DNA. TRBV21-1 is tagged as a pseudogene. The CDR3 is 16 residues long. The CDR3 is CASTRQGAPLYNEQFF. Here the CDR3 DNA reads TGTGCCAGCACCCGACAGGGGGCCCCCCTCTACAATGAGCAGTTCTTC.

The table lists this clone with a few counts. The junction departs from germline at one end; a sequencing error may be responsible. DNA of the CDR3: TGTTCCAGCAGCCCCCAGGGGGAGACCCAGTACTTC. It specifies CSSSPQGETQYF. The chain couples TRBV7-9 to TRBJ2-5; TRBD1 is a possible D gene (6 bases). Germline assignment: CDR1 SEHNR and CDR2 FQNEAQ (reference sequence). The CDR3 sequence is 12 residues long.

A single count supports this clone. The chain uses TRBV2 and TRBJ2-7; D remains unclear. V was pared by 6 bases and J by 1 base, with 13 bases between. The CDR3 runs 14 residues. Germline V lookup: CDR1 SNHLY, CDR2 FYNNEI. CDR3 sequence (DNA): TGTGCCAGCAGGCAGACGCGACATTCCTACGAGCAGTACTTC. Its protein is CASRQTRHSYEQYF.